This T cell receptor beta chain was identified in a study of blood T cell repertoires in COVID-19. The wider study: The United States, Italy and Spain provided the acute and convalescent COVID-19 samples. PBMCs, B-cell-depleted T cells, or T cells provided the cDNA or gDNA that made up the material.

Participants came from some 26 US areas, aged roughly 18 to 89 years. The CDR3 spans 16 residues. V shed 2 bases, J shed 2 bases, and the junction held 3 bases outside the gene matches. From germline, CDR1 is KGHDR and CDR2 SFDVKD. In the source study's methods: Amplification from reference gene primers served as the basis for estimated nucleated cell counts. TCRdb's table, derived via immunoSEQ multiplex PCR, lists solely in-frame clones and lacks some. The DNA gave D and trimming, while V, J and clone size come from that table. The sample yields 280,000 or so clones, around 85% seen once. This clone occurred a few times.

The genes are TRBV24-1 and TRBJ2-2; 8 positions agree with TRBD2. This TCR was recovered from a woman aged 40 to 50 who had recovered from COVID-19. The sample consisted of PBMCs or T cells enriched from blood (not recorded which). The CDR3 bases are TGTGCCACCAGTGATTCCGGGAGGGGAAACACCGGGGAGCTGTTTTTT. Residues: CATSDSGRGNTGELFF.